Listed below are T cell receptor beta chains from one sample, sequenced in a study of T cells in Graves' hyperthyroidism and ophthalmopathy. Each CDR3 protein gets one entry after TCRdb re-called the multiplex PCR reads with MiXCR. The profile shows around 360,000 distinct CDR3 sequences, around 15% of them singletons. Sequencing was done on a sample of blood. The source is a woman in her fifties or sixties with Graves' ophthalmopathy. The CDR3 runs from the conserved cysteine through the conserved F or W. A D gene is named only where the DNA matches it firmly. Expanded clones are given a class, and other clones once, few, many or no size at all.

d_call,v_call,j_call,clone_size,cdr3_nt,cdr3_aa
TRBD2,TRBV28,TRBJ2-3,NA,TGTGCCAGCAGTTATCCGGGACTAGCGGGAGGCACAGATACGCAGTATTTT,CASSYPGLAGGTDTQYF
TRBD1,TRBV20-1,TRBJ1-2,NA,TGCAGTGCAAATACAGGGGGCTCCTATGGCTACACCTTC,CSANTGGSYGYTF
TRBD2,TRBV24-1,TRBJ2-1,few,TGTGCCACCAGTGACCCCGGACTAGCGGGAGGGACCAATGAGCAGTTCTTC,CATSDPGLAGGTNEQFF
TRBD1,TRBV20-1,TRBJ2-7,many,TGCAGTGCGCGGACAGGGAACCTCTACGAGCAGTACTTC,CSARTGNLYEQYF
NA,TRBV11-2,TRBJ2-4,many,TGTGCCAGCAGTATCCGAGGGGTCGTTAGTAAGGACATTCAGTACTTC,CASSIRGVVSKDIQYF
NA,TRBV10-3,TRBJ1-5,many,TGTGCCATCAGTGGAGAGGCAGTTAGCAATCAGCCCCAGCATTTT,CAISGEAVSNQPQHF
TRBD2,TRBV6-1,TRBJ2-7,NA,TGTGCCAGCAGTGTGGGACTACGCGGCGAGCAGTACTTC,CASSVGLRGEQYF
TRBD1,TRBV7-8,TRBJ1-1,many,TGTGCCAGCAGCCGGGGACAGGGGATGAACACTGAAGCTTTCTTT,CASSRGQGMNTEAFF
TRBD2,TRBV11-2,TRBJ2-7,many,TGTGCCAGCAGCGCCTCTAGCGGTTCCTACGAGCAGTACTTC,CASSASSGSYEQYF
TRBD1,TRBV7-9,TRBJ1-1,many,TGTGCCAGCAGCTTCCCCGGGACAGACTTTGAAGCTTTCTTT,CASSFPGTDFEAFF
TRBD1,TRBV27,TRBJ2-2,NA,TGTGCTAGCAGTCCCCGGACAGGGAAGGGCACCGGGGAGCTGTTTTTT,CASSPRTGKGTGELFF
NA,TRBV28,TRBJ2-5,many,TGTGCCAGCAGGCAGGACATCGAAGGAGAGACCCAGTACTTC,CASRQDIEGETQYF
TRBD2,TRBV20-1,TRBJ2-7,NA,TGCAGTGCTACCGGAGGTCGACTAGCGGGAGTTTGGAGCTCCTACGAGCAGTACTTC,CSATGGRLAGVWSSYEQYF
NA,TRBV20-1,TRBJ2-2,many,TGCAGTGCTAGCCAGGGGCTTGCCGGGGAGCTGTTTTTT,CSASQGLAGELFF
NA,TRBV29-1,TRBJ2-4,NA,TGCAGCGTTGTTCAATCGAGATCGCTAGCCAAAAACATTCAGTACTTC,CSVVQSRSLAKNIQYF
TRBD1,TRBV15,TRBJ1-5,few,TGTGCCACCAGCAGGGATCGACAGGGGAATCAGCCCCAGCATTTT,CATSRDRQGNQPQHF
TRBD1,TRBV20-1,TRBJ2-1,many,TGCAGTGCTCGCCCCGGGACAGGGGGCAATGAGCAGTTCTTC,CSARPGTGGNEQFF
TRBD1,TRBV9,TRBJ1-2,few,TGTGCCAGCAGCGTAGCTGTCAGGGGGGGAGATGGCTACACCTTC,CASSVAVRGGDGYTF
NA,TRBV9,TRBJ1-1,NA,TGTGCCAGCAGCGTAGATTATCGGGGATTGGCTTTCTTT,CASSVDYRGLAFF
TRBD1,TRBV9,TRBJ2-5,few,TGTGCCAGCAGCGTAGGGGACAGACAAGAGACCCAGTACTTC,CASSVGDRQETQYF
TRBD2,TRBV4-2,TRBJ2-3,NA,TGTGCCACCCAGCGGGAGGGCACAGATACGCAGTATTTT,CATQREGTDTQYF
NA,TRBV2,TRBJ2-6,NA,TGTGCCAGCAGTGAGGTTCGGCCAACCGCAGCTGGGGCCAACGTCCTGACTTTC,CASSEVRPTAAGANVLTF
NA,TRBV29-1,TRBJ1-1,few,TGCAGCGTCGTCCGGCAGCCGAACACTGAAGCTTTCTTT,CSVVRQPNTEAFF
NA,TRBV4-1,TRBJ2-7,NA,TGCGCCAGCGGCCAAGCAGGGGCCACCTACGAGCAGTACTTC,CASGQAGATYEQYF
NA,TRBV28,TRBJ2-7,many,TGTGCCAGCAGCTGGAGGGGAGGCTACGAGCAGTACTTC,CASSWRGGYEQYF
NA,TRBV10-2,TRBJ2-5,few,TGCGCCAGCAGTGAGATGTGGGAAGAGACCCAGTACTTC,CASSEMWEETQYF
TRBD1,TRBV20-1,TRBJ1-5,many,TGCAGTGCTAGCCCGTCGACAGGGCGTACGAATCAGCCCCAGCATTTT,CSASPSTGRTNQPQHF
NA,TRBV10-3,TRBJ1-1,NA,TGTGCCACGAGGGGTCGGGAGGTGAACACTGAAGCTTTCTTT,CATRGREVNTEAFF
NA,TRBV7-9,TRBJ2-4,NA,TGTGCCAGCAGCTTCCCTTTGATAGGGATTGGGAACATTCAGTACTTC,CASSFPLIGIGNIQYF
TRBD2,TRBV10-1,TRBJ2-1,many,TGCGCCAGCAGTGAGTCCCTGGCGGGAGACTACAATGAGCAGTTCTTC,CASSESLAGDYNEQFF